A selection of T cell receptor beta chains follows, all from one sample in a study. From the RT-PCR reads, TCRdb called clonotypes with MiXCR, one entry per CDR3 protein. Of 550,000 to 750,000 distinct CDR3 sequences in the sample, 14% were seen once. What was sequenced was memory CD4+ T cells from blood. The receptors were sampled from a female donor in good health, serving as a healthy control. CDR3s include the opening cysteine and the closing phenylalanine or tryptophan. Fields, in order: clone size, D gene, J gene, V gene, CDR3 DNA, CDR3 protein. A D gene is named only where the DNA matches it firmly. Clone size appears in some rows only: once, few, many, or a class for an expanded clone.

few,TRBD1,TRBJ1-1,TRBV20-1,TGCAGTGCCCCGGATACGACAGGGGCGAACACTGAAGCTTTCTTT,CSAPDTTGANTEAFF
few,-,TRBJ2-2,TRBV5-4,TGTGCCAGCAGCGTGACCTCCACCGGGGAGCTGTTTTTT,CASSVTSTGELFF
many,TRBD1,TRBJ1-6,TRBV6-5,TGTGCCAGCAGTTACCGGGACAGGGGGACTTCACCCCTCCACTTT,CASSYRDRGTSPLHF
few,-,TRBJ1-1,TRBV7-2,TGTGCCAGCAGTCCGAAGAGGGGTGAGACTGAAGCTTTCTTT,CASSPKRGETEAFF
-,-,TRBJ2-1,TRBV5-1,TGCGCCAGCAGCTTGTCGGACGGCTACAATGAGCAGTTCTTC,CASSLSDGYNEQFF
-,TRBD2,TRBJ2-3,TRBV4-3,TGCGCCAGCAGCCCGGGGACTAGCGGGACGTACACAGATACGCAGTATTTT,CASSPGTSGTYTDTQYF
many,-,TRBJ2-1,TRBV20-1,TGCAGTGCTAGAGATTTGAGTGGGGCGGCAGGGACCTACAATGAGCAGTTCTTC,CSARDLSGAAGTYNEQFF
-,-,TRBJ1-2,TRBV27,TGTGCCAGCAGAAAGGTCTCGGACGCTGGCTACACCTTC,CASRKVSDAGYTF
-,-,TRBJ2-5,TRBV7-2,TGTGCCAGGAGCTTAGTAAGAGAGACCCAGTACTTC,CARSLVRETQYF
-,-,TRBJ1-1,TRBV4-2,TGTGCCAGCAGCCAAATAGGATTTGTGGGGGGCACTGAAGCTTTCTTT,CASSQIGFVGGTEAFF
few,TRBD1,TRBJ2-7,TRBV20-1,TGCAGTGCTAGGACCGGGACAGGGGGCTACGAGCAGTACTTC,CSARTGTGGYEQYF
-,TRBD1,TRBJ1-6,TRBV6-1,TGTGCCAGCAGTGAAGCTGGCAGGGGGCTTGAAGCCCTCCACTTT,CASSEAGRGLEALHF
many,TRBD2,TRBJ2-7,TRBV6-2/TRBV6-3,TGTGCCAGCAGCCTAAGCGGGAAAACCTACGAGCAGTACTTC,CASSLSGKTYEQYF
-,TRBD1,TRBJ1-6,TRBV18,TGTGCCAGCTCAGCAGGACAGGGATCCTCTAATTCACCCCTCCACTTT,CASSAGQGSSNSPLHF
-,TRBD1,TRBJ2-7,TRBV28,TGTGCCAGCAGTGTACCGGGACAGTCCTACGAGCAGTACTTC,CASSVPGQSYEQYF
many,-,TRBJ1-2,TRBV29-1,TGCAGCGTTTTTAAACCGGAAAATGGCTACACCTTC,CSVFKPENGYTF
-,-,TRBJ2-5,TRBV18,TGTGCCAGCTCAGATTCGGGACGCCAAGAGACCCAGTACTTC,CASSDSGRQETQYF
few,-,TRBJ1-5,TRBV28,TGTGCCAGCAGTCTCCTCGTGTCGACCCAGCATTTT,CASSLLVSTQHF
few,-,TRBJ2-7,TRBV20-1,TGCAGTGCTCTGTGGCGGGACAGCTCCTACGAGCAGTACTTC,CSALWRDSSYEQYF
many,-,TRBJ2-1,TRBV24-1,TGTGCCACCAGGGGAGCGGAAGGGACCTACAATGAGCAGTTCTTC,CATRGAEGTYNEQFF
-,TRBD2,TRBJ2-1,TRBV24-1,TGTGCCACCAGTGATTCGCCTAGCGGGAGTTCCTACAATGAGCAGTTCTTC,CATSDSPSGSSYNEQFF
few,-,TRBJ2-1,TRBV18,TGTGCCAGCTCCGGCGAAGGGTGGTTCTACAATGAGCAGTTCTTC,CASSGEGWFYNEQFF
-,-,TRBJ2-2,TRBV5-1,TGCGCCACCCAGGGGGGCACGAACACCGGGGAGCTGTTTTTT,CATQGGTNTGELFF
few,TRBD1,TRBJ1-2,TRBV20-1,TGCAGTGCTTCTACCGGGACAGGGAGCAGAAACTATGGCTACACCTTC,CSASTGTGSRNYGYTF
-,-,TRBJ2-7,TRBV24-1,TGTGCCACCAGTGATACCCGCAGGGGTTACGAGCAGTACTTC,CATSDTRRGYEQYF
many,TRBD1,TRBJ2-3,TRBV7-2,TGTGCCAGCAGCTTACGGTCTTATACGGGACAGCCGACAGATACGCAGTATTTT,CASSLRSYTGQPTDTQYF
-,-,TRBJ1-2,TRBV5-5,TGTGCCAGCAGCTTGGATTACGGTTTGGGCGGGAGCTACACCTTC,CASSLDYGLGGSYTF